This record covers a single T cell receptor beta chain. Its antigen is not identified. The data were taken from a study of cytomegalovirus exposure and HLA in healthy donors. Whole-study context: An early release of data contained 70 million to 95 million unique TCRs, which came from HLA-typed donors.

General observations from the study: It was 150 to 200 TCR beta chains that were listed as cytomegalovirus-associated. V- and J-gene trimming in TCR beta was tied to a missense DCLRE1C variant by an analysis performed later. In a later analysis, the majority of CMV-associated beta chains seemingly showed HLA restriction.

Trimming cost V 5 bases and J 5 bases, with 6 bases left between them. Germline V CDR1 and CDR2: SSHAT, FNYEAQ (reference sequence). The CDR3 runs 11 residues. The PCR contained 60 Vbeta and 13 Jbeta primers. Some clones are missing from TCRdb's copy, which holds only in-frame ones; the method was immunoSEQ multiplex PCR. Among about 190,000 clones listed, 80% were seen once. This TCR derives from a woman aged 35 to 49 in good health and CMV-seronegative. Sample: PBMCs. The chain carries TRBV7-7 and TRBJ2-5, with D possibly matching TRBD1 (6 bases). CDR3 nucleotide sequence: TGTGCCAGCAGCCAGGGGGAGACCCAGTACTTC. Translation: CASSQGETQYF.